Here is one TCR beta chain with its context. This specimen belongs to a study of blood T cell repertoires in COVID-19. In the authors' workflow: The authors estimated nucleated cell counts from reference gene primer amplification. TCRdb's table, derived via immunoSEQ multiplex PCR, lists solely in-frame clones and lacks some. The V and J calls and clone size come from that table; D and trimming were worked out from the DNA. The data show tens of thousands of clones, about nine tenths seen once. V lost 0 bases to trimming and J lost 6 bases; unmatched junction nucleotides: 1. Germline CDR1 and CDR2: SGHTS and YDEGEE. The CDR3 contains 13 residues.

This sequence joins TRBV5-8 and TRBJ2-3; the match to TRBD1 covers 7 bases. Sequenced sample: peripheral blood. The clonotype originates from a man younger than 40 with acute or convalescent COVID-19. For the CDR3, the DNA is TGTGCCAGCAGCTTGGCGACAGGGGATACGCAGTATTTT. It translates to CASSLATGDTQYF.